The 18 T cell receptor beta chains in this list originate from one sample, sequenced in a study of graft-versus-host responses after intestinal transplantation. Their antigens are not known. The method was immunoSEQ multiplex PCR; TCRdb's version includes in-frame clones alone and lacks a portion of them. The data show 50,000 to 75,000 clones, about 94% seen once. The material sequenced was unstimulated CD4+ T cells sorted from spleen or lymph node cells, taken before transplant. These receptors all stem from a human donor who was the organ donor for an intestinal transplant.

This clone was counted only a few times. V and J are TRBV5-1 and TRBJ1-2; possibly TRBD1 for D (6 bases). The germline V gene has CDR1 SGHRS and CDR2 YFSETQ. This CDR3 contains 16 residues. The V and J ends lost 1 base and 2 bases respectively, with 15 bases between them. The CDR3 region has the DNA TGCGCCAGCAGCTTGAATCGGGGGAGGGGGAACTATGGCTACACCTTC. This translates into CASSLNRGRGNYGYTF.

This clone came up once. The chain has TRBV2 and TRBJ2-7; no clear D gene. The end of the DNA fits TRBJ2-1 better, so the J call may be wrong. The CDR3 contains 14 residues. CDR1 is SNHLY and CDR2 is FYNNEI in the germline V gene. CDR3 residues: CASSGSLLQNEQFF. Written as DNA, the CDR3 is TGTGCCAGCAGTGGTAGTTTACTTCAAAATGAGCAGTTCTTC.

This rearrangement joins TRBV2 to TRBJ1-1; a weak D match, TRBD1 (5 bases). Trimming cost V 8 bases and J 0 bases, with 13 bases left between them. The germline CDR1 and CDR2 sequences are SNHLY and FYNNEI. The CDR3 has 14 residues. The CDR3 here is CASGFRAMNTEAFF. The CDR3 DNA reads TGTGCCAGCGGCTTCAGGGCCATGAACACTGAAGCTTTCTTT.

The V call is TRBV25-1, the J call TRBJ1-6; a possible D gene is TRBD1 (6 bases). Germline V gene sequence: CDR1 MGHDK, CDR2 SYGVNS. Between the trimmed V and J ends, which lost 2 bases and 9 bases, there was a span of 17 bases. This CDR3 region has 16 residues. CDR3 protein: CASSEPTGGGGSPLHF. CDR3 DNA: TGTGCCAGCAGTGAACCCACGGGGGGCGGGGGTTCACCCCTCCACTTT.

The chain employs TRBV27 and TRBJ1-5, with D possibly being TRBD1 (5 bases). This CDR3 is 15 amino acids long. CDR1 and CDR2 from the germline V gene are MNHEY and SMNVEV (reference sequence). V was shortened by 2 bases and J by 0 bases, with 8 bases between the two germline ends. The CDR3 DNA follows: TGTGCCAGCAGTTTACAGGGTTATAGCAATCAGCCCCAGCATTTT. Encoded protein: CASSLQGYSNQPQHF.

This chain's CDR3 is CASILTGGRYEQYF. DNA of the CDR3: TGTGCCAGCATTCTCACAGGGGGCAGGTACGAGCAGTACTTC. This chain joins TRBV6-1 and TRBJ2-7, with 9 bases identical to TRBD1. Germline V gene lookup returns CDR1 MNHNS and CDR2 SASEGT. The CDR3 totals 14 residues. J was trimmed by 4 bases and V by 7 bases; bases with no gene match: 8.

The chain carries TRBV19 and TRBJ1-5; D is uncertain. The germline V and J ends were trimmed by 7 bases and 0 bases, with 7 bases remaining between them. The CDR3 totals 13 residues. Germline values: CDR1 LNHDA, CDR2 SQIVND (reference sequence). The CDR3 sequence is CASTDRSNQPQHF. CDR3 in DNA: TGTGCCAGTACAGACCGTAGCAATCAGCCCCAGCATTTT.

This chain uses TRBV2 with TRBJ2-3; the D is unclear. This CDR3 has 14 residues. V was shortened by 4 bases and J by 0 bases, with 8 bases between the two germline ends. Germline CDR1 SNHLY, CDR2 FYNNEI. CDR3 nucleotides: TGTGCCAGCAGTGTGGGTCGGAGCACAGATACGCAGTATTTT. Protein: CASSVGRSTDTQYF.

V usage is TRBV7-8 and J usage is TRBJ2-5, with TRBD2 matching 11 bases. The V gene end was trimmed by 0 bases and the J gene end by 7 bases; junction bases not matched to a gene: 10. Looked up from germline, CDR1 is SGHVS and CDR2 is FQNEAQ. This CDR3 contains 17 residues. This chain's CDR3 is CASSLARVSGGARTQYF. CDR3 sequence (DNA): TGTGCCAGCAGCTTAGCGCGGGTTAGCGGGGGGGCCCGGACCCAGTACTTC. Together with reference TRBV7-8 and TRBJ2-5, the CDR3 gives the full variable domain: GAGVSQSPRYKVAKRGQDVALRCDPISGHVSLFWYQQALGQGPEFLTYFQNEAQLDKSGLPSDRFFAERPEGSVSTLKIQRTQQEDSAVYLCASSLARVSGGARTQYFGPGTRLLVL.

As DNA, the CDR3 is TGTGCCAGTAGTGCGACAGCGAACACTGAAGCTTTCTTT. It specifies CASSATANTEAFF. The chain is built from TRBV19 and TRBJ1-1; D is perhaps TRBD1 (5 bases). V dropped 5 bases and J dropped 1 base, with 8 bases sitting between them. This CDR3 comprises 13 residues. CDR1 and CDR2 from the germline V gene are LNHDA and SQIVND (reference sequence).

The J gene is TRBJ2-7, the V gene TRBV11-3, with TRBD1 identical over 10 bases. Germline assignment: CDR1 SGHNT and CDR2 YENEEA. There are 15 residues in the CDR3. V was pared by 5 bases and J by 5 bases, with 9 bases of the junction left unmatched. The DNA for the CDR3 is TGTGCCAGCAGCCTAGCTTGGACAGGGGGGCACGAGCAGTACTTC. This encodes CASSLAWTGGHEQYF.

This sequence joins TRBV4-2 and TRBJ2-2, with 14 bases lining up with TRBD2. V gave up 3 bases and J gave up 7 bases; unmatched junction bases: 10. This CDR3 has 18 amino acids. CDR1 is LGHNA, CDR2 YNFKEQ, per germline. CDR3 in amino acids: CASSQRLAGGPGGGELFF. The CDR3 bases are TGTGCCAGCAGCCAGAGACTAGCGGGGGGGCCGGGAGGCGGGGAGCTGTTTTTT.

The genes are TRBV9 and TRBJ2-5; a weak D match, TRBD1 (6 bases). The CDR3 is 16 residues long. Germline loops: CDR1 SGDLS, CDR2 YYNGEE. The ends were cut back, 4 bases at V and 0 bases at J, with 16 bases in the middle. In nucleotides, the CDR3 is TGTGCCAGCAGCCCCAACTCCGGGACATACCAAGAGACCCAGTACTTC. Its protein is CASSPNSGTYQETQYF. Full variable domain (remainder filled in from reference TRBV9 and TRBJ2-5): DSGVTQTPKHLITATGQRVTLRCSPRSGDLSVYWYQQSLDQGLQFLIQYYNGEERAKGNILERFSAQQFPDLHSELNLSSLELGDSALYFCASSPNSGTYQETQYFGPGTRLLVL.

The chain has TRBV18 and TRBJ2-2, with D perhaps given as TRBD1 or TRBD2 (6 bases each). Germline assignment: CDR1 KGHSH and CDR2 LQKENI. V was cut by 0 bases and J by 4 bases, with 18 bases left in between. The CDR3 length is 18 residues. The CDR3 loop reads CASSPPFGGGRATGELFF. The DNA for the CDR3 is TGTGCCAGCTCACCACCATTCGGTGGGGGGCGCGCCACCGGGGAGCTGTTTTTT.

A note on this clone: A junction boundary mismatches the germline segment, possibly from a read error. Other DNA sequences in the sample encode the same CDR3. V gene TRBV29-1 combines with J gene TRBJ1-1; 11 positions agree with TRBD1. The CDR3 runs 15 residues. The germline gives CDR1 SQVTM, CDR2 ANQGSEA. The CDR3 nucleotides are TGCAGCGTTGAAGTAGGCGGGACAGGGGGGACTGAAGCTTTTTTT. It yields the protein CSVEVGGTGGTEAFF.

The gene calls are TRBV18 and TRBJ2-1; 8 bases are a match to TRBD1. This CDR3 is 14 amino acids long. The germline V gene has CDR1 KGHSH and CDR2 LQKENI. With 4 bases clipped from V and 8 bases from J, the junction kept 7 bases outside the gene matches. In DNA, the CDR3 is TGTGCCAGCTCACTAAGGACAGGGTCGGATGAGCAGTTCTTC. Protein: CASSLRTGSDEQFF.

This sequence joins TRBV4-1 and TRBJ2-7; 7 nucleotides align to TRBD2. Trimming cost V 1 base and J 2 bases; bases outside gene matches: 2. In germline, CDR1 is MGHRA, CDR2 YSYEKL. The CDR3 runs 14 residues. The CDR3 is CASSQGGGTYEQYF. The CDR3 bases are TGCGCCAGCAGCCAAGGGGGGGGGACCTACGAGCAGTACTTC.

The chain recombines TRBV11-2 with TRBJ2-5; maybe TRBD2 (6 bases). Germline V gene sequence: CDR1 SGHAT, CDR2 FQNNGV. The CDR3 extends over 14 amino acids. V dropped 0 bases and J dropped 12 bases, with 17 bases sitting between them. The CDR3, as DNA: TGTGCCAGCAGCTTAGATAACGGGGAGGTTGGGAAGTACTTC. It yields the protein CASSLDNGEVGKYF.